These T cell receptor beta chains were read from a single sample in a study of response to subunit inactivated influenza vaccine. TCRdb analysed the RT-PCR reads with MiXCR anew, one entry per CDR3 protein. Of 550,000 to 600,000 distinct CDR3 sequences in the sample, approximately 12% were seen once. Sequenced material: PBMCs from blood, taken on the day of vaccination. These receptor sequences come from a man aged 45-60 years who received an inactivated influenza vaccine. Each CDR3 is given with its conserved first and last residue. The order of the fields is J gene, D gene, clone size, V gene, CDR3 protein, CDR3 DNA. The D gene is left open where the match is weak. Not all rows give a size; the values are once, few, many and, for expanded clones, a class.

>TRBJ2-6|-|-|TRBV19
CATEGTGANVLTF
TGTGCCACCGAAGGGACTGGGGCCAACGTCCTGACTTTC
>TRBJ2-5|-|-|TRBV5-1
CASSLARGMGETQYF
TGCGCCAGCAGCTTGGCGAGAGGGATGGGGGAGACCCAGTACTTC
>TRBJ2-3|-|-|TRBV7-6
CASSLAGGGAATDTQYF
TGTGCCAGCAGCTTAGCAGGCGGCGGGGCGGCGACAGATACGCAGTATTTT
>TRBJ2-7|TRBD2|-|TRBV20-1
CSAITSGSGEQYF
TGCAGTGCTATTACTAGCGGGAGCGGCGAGCAGTACTTC
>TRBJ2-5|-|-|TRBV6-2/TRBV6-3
CASIEGGLQETQYF
TGTGCCAGCATCGAGGGGGGACTACAAGAGACCCAGTACTTC
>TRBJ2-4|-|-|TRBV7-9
CASSLHSSIAKNIQYF
TGTGCCAGCAGCTTACACAGCAGCATAGCCAAAAACATTCAGTACTTC
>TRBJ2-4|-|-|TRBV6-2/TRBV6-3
CASSYFGLMLAKNIQYF
TGTGCCAGCAGTTACTTCGGACTGATGCTAGCCAAAAACATTCAGTACTTC
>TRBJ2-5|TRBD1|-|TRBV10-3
CAIKGTGGEETQYF
TGTGCCATCAAGGGGACAGGGGGTGAAGAGACCCAGTACTTC
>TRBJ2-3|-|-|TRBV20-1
CSAVRTSSTDTQYF
TGCAGTGCCGTGAGGACATCTAGCACAGATACGCAGTATTTT
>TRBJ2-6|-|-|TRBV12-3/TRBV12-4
CASSLALRANVLTF
TGTGCCAGCAGTTTAGCGCTTAGGGCCAACGTCCTGACTTTC
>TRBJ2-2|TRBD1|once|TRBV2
CTCSPTRDRGWTGELFF
TGTACCTGCAGTCCAACACGGGACAGGGGATGGACCGGGGAGCTGTTTTTT
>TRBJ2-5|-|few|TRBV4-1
CASSKEGRQETQYF
TGCGCCAGCAGCAAAGAGGGAAGGCAAGAGACCCAGTACTTC
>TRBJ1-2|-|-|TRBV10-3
CAISNWDMTNYGYTF
TGTGCCATCAGTAACTGGGACATGACTAACTATGGCTACACCTTC
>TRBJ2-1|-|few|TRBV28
CASSLDPSRDEQFF
TGTGCCAGCAGTTTAGACCCATCCCGCGATGAGCAGTTCTTC
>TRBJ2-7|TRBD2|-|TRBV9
CASSLAGEGGEQYF
TGTGCCAGCAGCTTAGCGGGAGAGGGGGGCGAGCAGTACTTC
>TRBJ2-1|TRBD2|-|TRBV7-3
CASSTLLAGSHNEQFF
TGTGCCAGCAGCACCTTACTAGCGGGATCCCACAATGAGCAGTTCTTC
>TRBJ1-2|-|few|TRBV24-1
CATSDSAWIGYTF
TGTGCCACCAGTGACAGCGCCTGGATCGGCTACACCTTC
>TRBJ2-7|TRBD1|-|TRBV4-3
CASSQHWDRSSYEQYF
TGCGCCAGCAGCCAACATTGGGACAGGTCCTCCTACGAGCAGTACTTC
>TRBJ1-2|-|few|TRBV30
CAWHQGAFYGYTF
TGTGCCTGGCACCAAGGGGCCTTCTATGGCTACACCTTC
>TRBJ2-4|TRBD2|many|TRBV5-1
CASSLSAAGGPGIQYF
TGCGCCAGCAGCTTGAGTGCAGCGGGAGGGCCTGGCATTCAGTACTTC
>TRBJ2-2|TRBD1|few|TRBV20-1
CSASKTGVNTGELFF
TGCAGTGCTAGTAAGACAGGGGTGAACACCGGGGAGCTGTTTTTT
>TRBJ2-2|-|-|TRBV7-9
CASSLEVPASNTGELFF
TGTGCCAGCAGCTTAGAGGTGCCAGCATCGAACACCGGGGAGCTGTTTTTT
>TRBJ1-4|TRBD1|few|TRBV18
CASSGRTGVNEKLFF
TGTGCCAGCTCAGGACGGACAGGGGTCAATGAAAAACTGTTTTTT
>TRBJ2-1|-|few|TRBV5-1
CASSGVSGFDNEQFF
TGCGCCAGCAGCGGCGTTAGCGGATTTGACAATGAGCAGTTCTTC
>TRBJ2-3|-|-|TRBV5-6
CARGPGQEGTQYF
TGTGCCAGGGGCCCGGGGCAGGAGGGCACGCAGTATTTT
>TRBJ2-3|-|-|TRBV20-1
CSARVMGTKDTQYF
TGCAGTGCTAGAGTCATGGGAACGAAAGATACGCAGTATTTT
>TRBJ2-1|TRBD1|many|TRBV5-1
CASSVATGLYNEQFF
TGCGCCAGCAGCGTGGCGACAGGGCTTTACAATGAGCAGTTCTTC
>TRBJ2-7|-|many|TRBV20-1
CSAGRRGTYEQYF
TGCAGTGCTGGGAGGCGGGGTACCTACGAGCAGTACTTC
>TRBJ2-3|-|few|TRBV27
CASSFSFYGSTTDTQYF
TGTGCCAGCAGTTTCTCATTTTACGGGAGTACCACAGATACGCAGTATTTT
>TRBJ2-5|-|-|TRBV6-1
CASSVTGQETQYF
TGTGCCAGCAGTGTGACAGGTCAAGAGACCCAGTACTTC
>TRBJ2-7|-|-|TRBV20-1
CSALTGRLAYEQYF
TGCAGTGCCCTGACAGGGAGACTAGCCTACGAGCAGTACTTC
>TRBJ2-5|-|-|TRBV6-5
CASSYSFGDQETQYF
TGTGCCAGCAGTTACTCATTCGGGGACCAAGAGACCCAGTACTTC
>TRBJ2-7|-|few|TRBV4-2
CASSQGGGTYEQYF
TGTGCCAGCAGCCAAGGAGGCGGGACCTACGAGCAGTACTTC
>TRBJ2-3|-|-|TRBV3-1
CASSHSYTDTQYF
TGTGCCAGCAGCCATAGCTACACAGATACGCAGTATTTT
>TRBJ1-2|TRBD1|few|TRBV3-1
CGGGQGEHGYTF
TGTGGCGGCGGACAGGGAGAACATGGCTACACCTTC
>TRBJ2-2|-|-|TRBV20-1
CSARDKPGELFF
TGCAGTGCTAGAGATAAGCCCGGGGAGCTGTTTTTT
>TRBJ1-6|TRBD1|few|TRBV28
CASSLSRGLQESPLHF
TGTGCCAGCAGTTTAAGCAGGGGGCTACAAGAATCACCCCTCCACTTT
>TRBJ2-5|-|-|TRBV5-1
CASNTLGRETQYF
TGCGCCAGCAACACTCTTGGGAGAGAGACCCAGTACTTC
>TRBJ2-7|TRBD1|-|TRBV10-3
CAIMPGTDTRDEQYF
TGTGCCATCATGCCCGGGACAGATACAAGAGACGAGCAGTACTTC
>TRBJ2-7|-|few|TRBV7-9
CASSLLDRAYEQYF
TGTGCCAGCAGCTTACTCGACAGAGCCTACGAGCAGTACTTC
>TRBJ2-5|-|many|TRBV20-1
CSASTGAQQETQYF
TGCAGTGCTAGTACCGGGGCTCAGCAAGAGACCCAGTACTTC
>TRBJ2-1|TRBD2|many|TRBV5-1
CASSWTRTSGSSAEQFF
TGCGCCAGCAGCTGGACGCGGACTAGCGGGAGTTCAGCTGAGCAGTTCTTC
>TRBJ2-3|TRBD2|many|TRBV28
CASSSLEVSGSTDTQYF
TGTGCCAGCAGTTCCCTTGAGGTTAGCGGGAGCACAGATACGCAGTATTTT
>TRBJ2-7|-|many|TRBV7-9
CASSLVGPGEEQYF
TGTGCCAGCAGCTTAGTAGGCCCAGGGGAAGAGCAGTACTTC
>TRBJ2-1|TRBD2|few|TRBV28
CASTSLAGRYNEQFF
TGTGCCAGCACCTCGCTAGCGGGGCGTTACAATGAGCAGTTCTTC
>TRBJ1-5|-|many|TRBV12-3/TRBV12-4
CASSLRGTRSNQPQHF
TGTGCCAGCAGTTTACGGGGTACGCGTAGCAATCAGCCCCAGCATTTT
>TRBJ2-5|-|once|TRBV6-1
CASSEANRRGETQYF
TGTGCCAGCAGTGAAGCTAACCGCAGGGGAGAGACCCAGTACTTC
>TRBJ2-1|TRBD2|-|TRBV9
CASSVGGRETSYNEQFF
TGTGCCAGCAGCGTAGGGGGGAGGGAGACATCCTACAATGAGCAGTTCTTC
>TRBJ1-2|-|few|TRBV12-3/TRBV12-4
CASIPLQAPNYGYTF
TGTGCCAGCATTCCCTTACAGGCACCTAACTATGGCTACACCTTC